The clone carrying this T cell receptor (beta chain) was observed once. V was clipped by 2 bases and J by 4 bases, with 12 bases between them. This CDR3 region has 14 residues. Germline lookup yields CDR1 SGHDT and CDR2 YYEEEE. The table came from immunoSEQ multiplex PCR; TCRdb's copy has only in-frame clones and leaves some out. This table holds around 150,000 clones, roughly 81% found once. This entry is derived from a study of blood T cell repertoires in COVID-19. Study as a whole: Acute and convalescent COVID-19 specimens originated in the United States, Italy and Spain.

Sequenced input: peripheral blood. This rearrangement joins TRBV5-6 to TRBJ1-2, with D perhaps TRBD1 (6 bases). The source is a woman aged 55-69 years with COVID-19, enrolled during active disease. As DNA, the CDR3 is TGTGCCAGCAGCTTTTGGACAGTCTTCTATGGCTACACCTTC. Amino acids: CASSFWTVFYGYTF. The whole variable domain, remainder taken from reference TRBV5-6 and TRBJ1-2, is DAGVTQSPTHLIKTRGQQVTLRCSPKSGHDTVSWYQQALGQGPQFIFQYYEEEERQRGNFPDRFSGHQFPNYSSELNVNALLLGDSALYLCASSFWTVFYGYTFGSGTRLTVV.